The clone carrying this T cell receptor (beta chain) was observed a handful of times. The antigen remains unidentified. The data were obtained in a study of glioma-infiltrating T cells. Amplification of TCR alpha and beta CDR3 regions from RNA used iRepertoire nested multiplex PCR. For one-step reverse transcription and amplification, about 90-400 ng of tissue mRNA or PBMC total RNA was used. TCRdb called the multiplex PCR reads again in MiXCR, with one record for every CDR3 protein. The table records about 130,000 distinct CDR3 sequences, under 25% of them present only once. The V gene's germline CDR1 is SGHAT and CDR2 FQNNGV. Trimming left V 0 bases short and J 4 bases short, with 12 bases between. The CDR3 extends over 15 amino acids. Overall study results and limits: Non-neoplastic patients had below-expected tissue-blood divergence, while all gliomas exceeded expectation. CDR3 overlap between tissue and blood was very small.

The sequencing sample was made of glioma tissue, nonneoplastic brain tissue, or PBMCs (not recorded which). The genes are TRBV11-2 and TRBJ1-2, with no clear D. The clonotype was recovered from a human donor with low-grade glioma or glioblastoma, undergoing nonglioma brain surgery, or in good health (not recorded which). CDR3 nucleotide sequence: TGTGCCAGCAGCTTAGAGCGGGGATTAGGCTATGGCTACACCTTC. Translation: CASSLERGLGYGYTF. Supplemented by reference TRBV11-2 and TRBJ1-2, the full variable domain reads EAGVAQSPRYKIIEKRQSVAFWCNPISGHATLYWYQQILGQGPKLLIQFQNNGVVDDSQLPKDRFSAERLKGVDSTLKIQPAKLEDSAVYLCASSLERGLGYGYTFGSGTRLTVV.